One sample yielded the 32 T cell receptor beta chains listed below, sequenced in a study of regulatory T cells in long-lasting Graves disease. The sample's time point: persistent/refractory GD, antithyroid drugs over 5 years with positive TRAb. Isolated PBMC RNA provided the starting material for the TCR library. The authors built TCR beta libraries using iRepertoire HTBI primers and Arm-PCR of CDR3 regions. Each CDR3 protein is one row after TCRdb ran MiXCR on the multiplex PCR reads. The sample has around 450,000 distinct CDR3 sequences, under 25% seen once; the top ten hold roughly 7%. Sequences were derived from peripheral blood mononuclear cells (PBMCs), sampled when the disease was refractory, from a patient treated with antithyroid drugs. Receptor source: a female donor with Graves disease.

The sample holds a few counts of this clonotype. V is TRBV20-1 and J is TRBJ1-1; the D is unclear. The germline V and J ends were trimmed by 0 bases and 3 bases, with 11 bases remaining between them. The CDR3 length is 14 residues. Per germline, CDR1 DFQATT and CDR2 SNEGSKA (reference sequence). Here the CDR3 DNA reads TGCAGTGCTAGAGATCGGTGGCGGGACACTGAAGCTTTCTTT. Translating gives CSARDRWRDTEAFF.

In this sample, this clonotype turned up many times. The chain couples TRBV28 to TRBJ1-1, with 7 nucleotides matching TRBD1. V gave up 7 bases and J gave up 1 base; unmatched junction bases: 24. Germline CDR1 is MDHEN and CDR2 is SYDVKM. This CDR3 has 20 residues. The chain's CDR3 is CASKESGQYLWQVSNTEAFF. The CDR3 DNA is TGTGCCAGCAAAGAGTCGGGACAGTACCTATGGCAGGTATCGAACACTGAAGCTTTCTTT.

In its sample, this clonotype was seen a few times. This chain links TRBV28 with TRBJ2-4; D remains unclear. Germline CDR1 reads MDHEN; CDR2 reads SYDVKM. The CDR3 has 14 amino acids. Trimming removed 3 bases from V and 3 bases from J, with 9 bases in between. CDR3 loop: CASSFGLDKNIQYF. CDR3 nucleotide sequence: TGTGCCAGCAGTTTCGGGCTTGACAAAAACATTCAGTACTTC.

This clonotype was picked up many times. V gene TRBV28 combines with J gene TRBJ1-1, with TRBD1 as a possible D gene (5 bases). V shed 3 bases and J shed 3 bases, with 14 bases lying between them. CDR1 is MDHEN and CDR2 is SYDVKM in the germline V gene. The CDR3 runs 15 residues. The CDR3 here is CASSFGGDKDTEAFF. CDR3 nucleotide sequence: TGTGCCAGCAGTTTTGGGGGGGATAAGGACACTGAAGCTTTCTTT.

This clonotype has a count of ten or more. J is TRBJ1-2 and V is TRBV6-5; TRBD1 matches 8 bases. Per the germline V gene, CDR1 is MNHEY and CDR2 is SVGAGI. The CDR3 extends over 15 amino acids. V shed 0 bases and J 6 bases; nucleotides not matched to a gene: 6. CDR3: CASSYSGQAFHGYTF. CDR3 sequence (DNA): TGTGCCAGCAGTTACTCGGGACAGGCCTTTCATGGCTACACCTTC.

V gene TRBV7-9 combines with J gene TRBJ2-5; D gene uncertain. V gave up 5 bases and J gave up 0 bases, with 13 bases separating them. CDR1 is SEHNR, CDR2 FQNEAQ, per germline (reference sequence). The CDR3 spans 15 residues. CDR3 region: CASSLPTVYQETQYF. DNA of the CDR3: TGTGCCAGCAGCCTCCCTACAGTTTACCAAGAGACCCAGTACTTC.

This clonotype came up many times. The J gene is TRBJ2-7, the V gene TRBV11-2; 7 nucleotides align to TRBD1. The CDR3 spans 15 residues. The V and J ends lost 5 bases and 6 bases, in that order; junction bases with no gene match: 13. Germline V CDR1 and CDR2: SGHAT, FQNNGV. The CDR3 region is CASSPRTGILGEQYF. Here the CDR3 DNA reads TGTGCCAGCAGCCCACGGACAGGCATCCTAGGCGAGCAGTACTTC. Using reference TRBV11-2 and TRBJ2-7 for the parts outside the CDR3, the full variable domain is EAGVAQSPRYKIIEKRQSVAFWCNPISGHATLYWYQQILGQGPKLLIQFQNNGVVDDSQLPKDRFSAERLKGVDSTLKIQPAKLEDSAVYLCASSPRTGILGEQYFGPGTRLTVT.

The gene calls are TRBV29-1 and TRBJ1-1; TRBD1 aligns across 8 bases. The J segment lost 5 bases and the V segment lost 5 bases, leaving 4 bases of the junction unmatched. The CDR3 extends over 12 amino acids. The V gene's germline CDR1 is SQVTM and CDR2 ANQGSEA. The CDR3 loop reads CSVSRQGTEAFF. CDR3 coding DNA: TGCAGCGTTTCCAGACAGGGGACTGAAGCTTTCTTT.

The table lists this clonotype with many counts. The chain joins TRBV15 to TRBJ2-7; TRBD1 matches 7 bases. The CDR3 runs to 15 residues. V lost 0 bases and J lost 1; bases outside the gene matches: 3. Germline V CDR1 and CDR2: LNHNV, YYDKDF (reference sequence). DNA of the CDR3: TGTGCCACCAGCAGAGATCGGGGACAGTCCTACGAGCAGTACTTC. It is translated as CATSRDRGQSYEQYF.

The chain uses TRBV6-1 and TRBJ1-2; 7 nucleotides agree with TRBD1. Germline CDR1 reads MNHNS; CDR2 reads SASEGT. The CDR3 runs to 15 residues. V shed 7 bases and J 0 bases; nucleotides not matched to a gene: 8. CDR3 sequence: CASTAGTASNYGYTF. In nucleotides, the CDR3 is TGTGCCAGCACTGCCGGGACAGCGTCTAACTATGGCTACACCTTC.

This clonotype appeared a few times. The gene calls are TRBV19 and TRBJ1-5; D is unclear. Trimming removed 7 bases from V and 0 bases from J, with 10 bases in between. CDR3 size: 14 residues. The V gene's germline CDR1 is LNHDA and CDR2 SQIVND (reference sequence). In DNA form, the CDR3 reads TGTGCCAGTATGAGTGGCGGTAGCAATCAGCCCCAGCATTTT. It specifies CASMSGGSNQPQHF.

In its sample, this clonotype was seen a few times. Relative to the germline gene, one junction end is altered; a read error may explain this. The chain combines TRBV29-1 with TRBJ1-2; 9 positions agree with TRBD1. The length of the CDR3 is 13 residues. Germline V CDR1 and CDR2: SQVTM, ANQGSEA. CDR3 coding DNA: TGCAGCGTCCTTGACCGGGACAGGGACGGCTACGCCTTC. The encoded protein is CSVLDRDRDGYAF.

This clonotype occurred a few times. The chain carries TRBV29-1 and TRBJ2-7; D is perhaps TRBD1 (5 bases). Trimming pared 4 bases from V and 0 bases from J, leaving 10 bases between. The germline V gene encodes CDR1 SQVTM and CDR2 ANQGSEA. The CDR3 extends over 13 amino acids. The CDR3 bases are TGCAGCGTTGGGACACTCAGCTCCTACGAGCAGTACTTC. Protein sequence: CSVGTLSSYEQYF.

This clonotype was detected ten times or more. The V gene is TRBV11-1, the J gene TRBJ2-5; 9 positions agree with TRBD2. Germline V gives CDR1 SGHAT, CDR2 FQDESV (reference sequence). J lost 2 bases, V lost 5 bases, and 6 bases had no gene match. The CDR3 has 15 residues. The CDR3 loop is CASSPGLARQETQYF. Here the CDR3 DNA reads TGTGCCAGCAGCCCGGGACTAGCAAGACAAGAGACCCAGTACTTC.

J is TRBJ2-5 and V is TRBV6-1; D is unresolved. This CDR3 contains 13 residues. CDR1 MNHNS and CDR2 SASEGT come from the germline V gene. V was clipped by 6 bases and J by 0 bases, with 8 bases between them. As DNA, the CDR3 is TGTGCCAGCAGAGACTTTAACCAAGAGACCCAGTACTTC. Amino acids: CASRDFNQETQYF.

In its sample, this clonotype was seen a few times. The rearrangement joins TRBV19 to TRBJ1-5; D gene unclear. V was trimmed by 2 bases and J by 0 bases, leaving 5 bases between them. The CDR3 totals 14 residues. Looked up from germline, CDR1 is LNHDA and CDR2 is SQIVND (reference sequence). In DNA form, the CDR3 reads TGTGCCAGTAGTATATTCGATAGCAATCAGCCCCAGCATTTT. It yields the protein CASSIFDSNQPQHF.

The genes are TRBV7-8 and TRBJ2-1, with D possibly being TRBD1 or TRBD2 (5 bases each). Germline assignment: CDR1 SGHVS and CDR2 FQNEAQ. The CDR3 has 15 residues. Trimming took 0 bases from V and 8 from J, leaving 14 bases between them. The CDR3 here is CASSLATAGADEQFF. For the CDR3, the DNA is TGTGCCAGCAGCTTAGCGACGGCCGGGGCCGATGAGCAGTTCTTC.

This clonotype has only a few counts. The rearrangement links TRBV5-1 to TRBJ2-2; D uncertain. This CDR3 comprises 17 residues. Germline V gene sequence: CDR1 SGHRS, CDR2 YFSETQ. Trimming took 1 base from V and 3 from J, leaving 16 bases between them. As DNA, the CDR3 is TGCGCCAGCAGCTTGTCCCTTACCAGCACCGACACCGGGGAGCTGTTTTTT. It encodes CASSLSLTSTDTGELFF.

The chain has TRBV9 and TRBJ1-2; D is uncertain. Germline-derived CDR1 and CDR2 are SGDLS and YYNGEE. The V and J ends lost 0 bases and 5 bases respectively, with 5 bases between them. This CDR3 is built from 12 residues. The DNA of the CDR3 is TGTGCCAGCAGCGTAGCCGGATATGGCTACACCTTC. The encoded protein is CASSVAGYGYTF. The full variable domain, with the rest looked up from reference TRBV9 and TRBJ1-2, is DSGVTQTPKHLITATGQRVTLRCSPRSGDLSVYWYQQSLDQGLQFLIQYYNGEERAKGNILERFSAQQFPDLHSELNLSSLELGDSALYFCASSVAGYGYTFGSGTRLTVV.

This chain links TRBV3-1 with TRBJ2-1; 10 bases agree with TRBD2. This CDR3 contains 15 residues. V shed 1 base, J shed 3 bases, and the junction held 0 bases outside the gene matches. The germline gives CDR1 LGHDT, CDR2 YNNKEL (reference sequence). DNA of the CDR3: TGTGCCAGCAGCCAAGTAGCGGGGGGCTACAATGAGCAGTTCTTC. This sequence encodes CASSQVAGGYNEQFF.

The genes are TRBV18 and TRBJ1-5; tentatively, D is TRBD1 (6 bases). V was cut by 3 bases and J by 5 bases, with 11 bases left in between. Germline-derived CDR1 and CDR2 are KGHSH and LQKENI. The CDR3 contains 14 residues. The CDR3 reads CASSPTGSDQPQHF. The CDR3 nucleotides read TGTGCCAGCTCACCTACAGGGAGTGATCAGCCCCAGCATTTT.

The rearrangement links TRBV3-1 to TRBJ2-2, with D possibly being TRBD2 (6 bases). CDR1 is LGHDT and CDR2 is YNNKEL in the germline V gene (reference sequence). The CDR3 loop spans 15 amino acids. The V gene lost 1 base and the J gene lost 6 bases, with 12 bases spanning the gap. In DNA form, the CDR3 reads TGTGCCAGCAGCCAAGTCTGGAGGGCCGCCGGGGAGCTGTTTTTT. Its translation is CASSQVWRAAGELFF.

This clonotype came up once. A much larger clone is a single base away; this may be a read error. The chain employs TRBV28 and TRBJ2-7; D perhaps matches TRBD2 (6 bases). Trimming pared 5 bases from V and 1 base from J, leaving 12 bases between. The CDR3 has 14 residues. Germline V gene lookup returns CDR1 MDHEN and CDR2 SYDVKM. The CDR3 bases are TGTGCCAGCAGTCCCGGGACTCTTTCCTACGAGCAGTACTTC. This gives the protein CASSPGTLSYEQYF. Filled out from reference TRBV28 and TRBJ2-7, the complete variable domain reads DVKVTQSSRYLVKRTGEKVFLECVQDMDHENMFWYRQDPGLGLRLIYFSYDVKMKEKGDIPEGYSVSREKKERFSLILESASTNQTSMYLCASSPGTLSYEQYFGPGTRLTVT.

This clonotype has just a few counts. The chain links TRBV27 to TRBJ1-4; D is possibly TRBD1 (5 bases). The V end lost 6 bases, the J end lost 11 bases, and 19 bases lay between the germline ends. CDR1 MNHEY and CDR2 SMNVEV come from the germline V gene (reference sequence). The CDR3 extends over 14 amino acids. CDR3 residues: CASSSGTSDTKLFF. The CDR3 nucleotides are TGTGCCAGCAGCTCCGGGACGTCCGACACGAAACTGTTTTTT.

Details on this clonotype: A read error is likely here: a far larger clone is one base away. The CDR3 reads CAGSYVWTNSQETQYF. CDR3 nucleotide sequence: TGTGCCGGCAGTTACGTTTGGACTAATTCCCAAGAGACCCAGTACTTC. The V and J genes are TRBV6-9 and TRBJ2-5; a possible D gene is TRBD2 (6 bases). Germline CDR1 reads MNHGY; CDR2 reads SVAAGI. The CDR3 loop spans 16 amino acids.

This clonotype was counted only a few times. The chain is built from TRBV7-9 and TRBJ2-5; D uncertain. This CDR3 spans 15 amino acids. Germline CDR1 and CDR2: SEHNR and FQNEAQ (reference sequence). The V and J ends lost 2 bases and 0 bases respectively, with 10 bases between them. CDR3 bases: TGTGCCAGCAGCTTATATAAGTCCCACCAAGAGACCCAGTACTTC. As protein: CASSLYKSHQETQYF.

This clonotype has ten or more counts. The CDR3 loop reads CASSFRGVGGQPQHF. The CDR3 coding sequence is TGTGCCAGCAGCTTCCGGGGGGTCGGCGGTCAGCCCCAGCATTTT. V is TRBV7-2 and J is TRBJ1-5, with D possibly matching TRBD1 (5 bases). This CDR3 comprises 15 residues. Trimming removed 3 bases at V and 6 bases at J, with 15 bases between. Per germline, CDR1 SGHTA and CDR2 FQGNSA.

The CDR3 bases are TGCAGTGCCAGCCCGGGACAGGGGGCTTTGTGGAGCAATCAGCCCCAGCATTTT. Its protein is CSASPGQGALWSNQPQHF. The chain recombines TRBV20-1 with TRBJ1-5, with 12 nucleotides matching TRBD1. Germline assignment: CDR1 DFQATT and CDR2 SNEGSKA (reference sequence). With V trimmed by 6 bases and J by 1 base, 13 bases remained unmatched. This CDR3 has 18 residues.

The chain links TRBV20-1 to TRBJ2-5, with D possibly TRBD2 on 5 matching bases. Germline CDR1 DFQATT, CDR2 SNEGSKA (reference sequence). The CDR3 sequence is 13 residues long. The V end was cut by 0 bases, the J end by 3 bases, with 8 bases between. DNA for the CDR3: TGCAGTGCTAGAGACGCCGGGGAAGAGACCCAGTACTTC. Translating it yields CSARDAGEETQYF.

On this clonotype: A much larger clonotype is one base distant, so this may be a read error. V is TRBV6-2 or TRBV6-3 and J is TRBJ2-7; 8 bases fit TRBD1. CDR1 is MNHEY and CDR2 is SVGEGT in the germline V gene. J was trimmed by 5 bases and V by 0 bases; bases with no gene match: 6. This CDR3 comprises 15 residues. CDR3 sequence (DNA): TGTGCCAGCAGTTACTCGGCAGGGGGCCTCCACGAGCAGTACTTC. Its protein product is CASSYSAGGLHEQYF.

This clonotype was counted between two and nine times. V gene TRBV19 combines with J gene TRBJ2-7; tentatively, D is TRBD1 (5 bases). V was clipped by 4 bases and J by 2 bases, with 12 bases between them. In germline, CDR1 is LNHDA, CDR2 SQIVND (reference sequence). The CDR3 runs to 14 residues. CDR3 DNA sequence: TGTGCCAGTAGTACATCAGGGCGCCCCTACGAGCAGTACTTC. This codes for CASSTSGRPYEQYF.

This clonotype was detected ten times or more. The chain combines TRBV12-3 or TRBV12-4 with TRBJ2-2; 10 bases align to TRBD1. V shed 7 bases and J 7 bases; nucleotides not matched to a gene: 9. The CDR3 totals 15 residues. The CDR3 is CASTVDRGRGGELFF. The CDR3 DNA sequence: TGTGCCAGCACCGTAGACAGGGGGCGCGGCGGGGAGCTGTTTTTT.